Sequencing of this TCR beta chain was carried out in a study of early T cells in non-severe SARS-CoV-2 infection. Study-wide findings and caveats: Anti-spike CD8 responses were favored by VDJdb matching, which missed private and CD4 specificities.

TCRdb redid the calling of the 5' RACE reads with MiXCR, one entry per CDR3 protein. Among some 71,000 distinct CDR3 sequences listed, roughly 12% were seen once. This CDR3 is 15 amino acids long. With 7 bases removed from V and 3 bases from J, the gap between germline ends came to 21 bases. CDR1 and CDR2 from the germline V gene are SQVTM and ANQGSEA. There are many counts of this clonotype. No antigen is known for it. The sequenced material came from whole blood. The chain links TRBV29-1 to TRBJ1-1; no firm D call. This TCR came from an adult who was a healthcare worker with PCR-confirmed SARS-CoV-2 infection or an uninfected control (not recorded which). The CDR3 region is CSAGPGWGMDTEAFF. The CDR3 DNA is TGCAGCGCCGGCCCTGGATGGGGTATGGACACTGAAGCTTTCTTT.